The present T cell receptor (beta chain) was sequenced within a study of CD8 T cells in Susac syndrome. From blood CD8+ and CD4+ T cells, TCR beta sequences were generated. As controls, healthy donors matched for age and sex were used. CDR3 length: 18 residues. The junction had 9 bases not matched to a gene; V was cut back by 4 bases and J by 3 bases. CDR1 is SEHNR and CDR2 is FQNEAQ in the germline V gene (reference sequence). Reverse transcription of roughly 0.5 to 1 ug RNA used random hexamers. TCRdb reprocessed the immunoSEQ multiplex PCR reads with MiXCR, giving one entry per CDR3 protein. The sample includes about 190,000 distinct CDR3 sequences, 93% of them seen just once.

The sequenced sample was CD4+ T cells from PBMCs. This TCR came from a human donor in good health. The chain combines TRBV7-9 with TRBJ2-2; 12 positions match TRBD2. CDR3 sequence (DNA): TGTGCCAGCAGCTCCCCCCTAGCGGGGGGGCCGGACACCGGGGAGCTGTTTTTT. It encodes CASSSPLAGGPDTGELFF.